This TCR beta chain was retrieved from a study of esophageal squamous cell carcinoma under preoperative chemotherapy. Trimming removed 0 bases from V and 11 bases from J, with 16 bases in between. This CDR3 contains 14 residues. TCRdb reprocessed the PCR reads with MiXCR, giving one entry per CDR3 protein. The repertoire holds around 6,600 distinct CDR3 sequences, with about a third as singletons. As concerns this clonotype: Its antigen remains unknown. The conserved closing phenylalanine or tryptophan is absent in this CDR3, likely reflecting a read error.

Time point indicated: before preoperative PTX-NDP chemotherapy. Study-wide results and limits: After paclitaxel-nedaplatin, abundant clones were more likely to contract than amplify.

The chain recombines TRBV12-3 or TRBV12-4 with TRBJ2-5; D is unclear. Sample collection occurred from a patient given preoperative chemotherapy. This clonotype originated in a human donor with esophageal squamous cell carcinoma. The donor label of this sample is uncertain. The CDR3 is CASSLASRQDGQYC. The CDR3 region has the DNA TGTGCCAGCAGTTTAGCCTCGCGGCAGGACGGGCAGTACTGC.